This is a list of T cell receptor beta chains from one sample in a study of shared clonotypes between healthy human individuals. Assay used: immunoSEQ multiplex PCR; TCRdb lists only in-frame clones, some missing. The sample lists approximately 980,000 clones, around 80% occurring once. Sequencing was performed on memory CD4+ T cells sorted from blood. These receptors were taken from a man between 18 and 35 years old in good health. Both conserved end residues are part of each CDR3. A D gene is named only where the DNA matches it firmly. Size values are once, few and many counts, or a class for expanded clones, and some rows have none.

TRBJ2-5 | TRBV28 | once | NA | TGTGCCAGCAGCCGCCAAGAGACCCAGTACTTC | CASSRQETQYF
TRBJ1-1 | TRBV13 | NA | NA | TGTGCCAGCAGCCCACTTTTTAGGGCCGGGAACACTGAAGCTTTCTTT | CASSPLFRAGNTEAFF
TRBJ2-6 | TRBV4-1 | NA | TRBD2 | TGCGCCAGCAGCCAGAGCGGGGCGGGAGGTGGGGCCAACGTCCTGACTTTC | CASSQSGAGGGANVLTF
TRBJ2-5 | TRBV5-4 | NA | NA | TGTGCCAGCAGCTTTTTCCGGGACCGAGGGGAGACCCAGTACTTC | CASSFFRDRGETQYF
TRBJ1-6 | TRBV6-5 | NA | NA | TGTGCCAGCAGTTACGACAGGACAAATTCACCCCTCCACTTT | CASSYDRTNSPLHF
TRBJ1-2 | TRBV6-5 | once | NA | TGTGCCAGCAGCTTCGGAGACAGCCGCTATGGCTACACCTTC | CASSFGDSRYGYTF
TRBJ1-4 | TRBV7-2 | NA | NA | TGTGCCAGCAGCCGTGGCGACAGCACAACTAATGAAAAACTGTTTTTT | CASSRGDSTTNEKLFF
TRBJ2-1 | TRBV7-2 | NA | NA | TGTGCCAGCAGCTCCCTAGGCAGCGGCTCCTACAATGAGCAGTTCTTC | CASSSLGSGSYNEQFF
TRBJ2-7 | TRBV4-3 | NA | TRBD1 | TGCGCCAGCAGCCAACGCCCGGGACAGGGGTACGAGCAGTACTTC | CASSQRPGQGYEQYF
TRBJ2-3 | TRBV5-6 | NA | TRBD1 | TGTGCCAGCAGCTCAAGACGGACAGGGCTGACAGATACGCAGTATTTT | CASSSRRTGLTDTQYF
TRBJ1-5 | TRBV28 | NA | TRBD1 | TGTGCCAGCAGTTCCCGACAGGGAAGCAATCAGCCCCAGCATTTT | CASSSRQGSNQPQHF
TRBJ1-5 | TRBV2 | NA | TRBD1 | TGTGCCAGCAGCGATGACAGGGGAGGCAATCAGCCCCAGCATTTT | CASSDDRGGNQPQHF
TRBJ2-1 | TRBV19 | NA | TRBD2 | TGTGCCAGTAGCAGCGGGACTCGCAATGAGCAGTTCTTC | CASSSGTRNEQFF
TRBJ2-3 | TRBV9 | NA | NA | TGTGCCAGCAGCGTAGACTTTCTCTCGGGCACAGATACGCAGTATTTT | CASSVDFLSGTDTQYF
TRBJ2-7 | TRBV2 | NA | NA | TGTGCCAGCAGTGTAGGACGCTACGAGCAGTACTTC | CASSVGRYEQYF
TRBJ2-7 | TRBV7-9 | NA | NA | TGTGCCAGCAGTCCCGACAGGTTCTCCTACGAGCAGTACTTC | CASSPDRFSYEQYF
TRBJ2-1 | TRBV7-2 | NA | TRBD2 | TGTGCCAGCAGCTTTGCTAGCGGGTCCTACAATGAGCAGTTCTTC | CASSFASGSYNEQFF
TRBJ2-7 | TRBV5-3 | NA | TRBD2 | TGTGCCAGCAGCCTCAGCGGGAGCAGGGAGCAGTACTTC | CASSLSGSREQYF
TRBJ2-7 | TRBV19 | NA | NA | TGTGCCAGTAGTATACGGGGGCTGGAATACGAGCAGTACTTC | CASSIRGLEYEQYF
TRBJ2-3 | TRBV30 | NA | TRBD1 | TGTGCCTGGATGACAGGGGTGGATACGCAGTATTTT | CAWMTGVDTQYF
TRBJ2-2 | TRBV30 | few | TRBD1 | TGTGCCTGCCCCCCCGGGACAGACAACACCGGGGAGCTGTTTTTT | CACPPGTDNTGELFF
TRBJ2-1 | TRBV29-1 | NA | NA | TGCAGCGCTGAGAGTCTGGGCAATGAGCAGTTCTTC | CSAESLGNEQFF
TRBJ2-2 | TRBV7-7 | NA | NA | TGTGCTAGCAGCCAGAGGGGGACCGGGGAGCTGTTTTTT | CASSQRGTGELFF
TRBJ2-5 | TRBV6-6 | NA | TRBD1 | TGTGCCAGCAGTACGGGACAGGCTCTCCAAGAGACCCAGTACTTC | CASSTGQALQETQYF
TRBJ1-2 | TRBV20-1 | NA | NA | TGCAGTGCTACCTACGCCTATGGCTACACCTTC | CSATYAYGYTF
TRBJ2-2 | TRBV7-9 | NA | TRBD2 | TGTGCCAGCAGCCGGGGGGAAGAAAACACCGGGGAGCTGTTTTTT | CASSRGEENTGELFF
TRBJ2-3 | TRBV6-4 | NA | NA | TGTGCCAGCAGTGATTCGGGGTCGCAGTATTTT | CASSDSGSQYF
TRBJ2-3 | TRBV29-1 | few | NA | TGCAGCGTTGATCCTAGCGGCACAGATACGCAGTATTTT | CSVDPSGTDTQYF
TRBJ1-4 | TRBV6-1 | NA | TRBD1 | TGTGCCAGCAGTGCCGCCCTCGGACAGGGTGGGGAAAAACTGTTTTTT | CASSAALGQGGEKLFF
TRBJ1-6 | TRBV29-1 | NA | NA | TGCAGCGTCAAAGACGGCAATTCACCCCTCCACTTT | CSVKDGNSPLHF
TRBJ2-7 | TRBV6-6 | NA | NA | TGTGCCAGCAGTTACTCGACCTATAACTACGAGCAGTACTTC | CASSYSTYNYEQYF
TRBJ2-2 | TRBV25-1 | once | NA | TGTGCCACACACACCGGGGAGCTGTTTTTT | CATHTGELFF
TRBJ1-2 | TRBV18 | NA | NA | TGTGCCAGCTCACACGACAGGACAGTACCTAACTATGGCTACACCTTC | CASSHDRTVPNYGYTF
TRBJ2-5 | TRBV5-8 | NA | NA | TGTGCCAGCAGCTTGGGGACAGTCCAAGAGACCCAGTACTTC | CASSLGTVQETQYF
TRBJ2-6 | TRBV4-2 | NA | TRBD1 | TGTGCCAGCAGCCAAGAAATGACAGGGCTGAGCTCTGGGGCCAACGTCCTGACTTTC | CASSQEMTGLSSGANVLTF
TRBJ1-2 | TRBV9 | NA | NA | TGTGCCAGCAGCGTAGCCCTGCAGTGGAGTGGCTACACCTTC | CASSVALQWSGYTF
TRBJ1-6 | TRBV2 | few | NA | TGTGCCAGCCTGTCGACAGTGTATAATTCACCCCTCCACTTT | CASLSTVYNSPLHF
TRBJ2-7 | TRBV6-1 | NA | NA | TGTGCCAGCACTAGGGTACGGGAGCAGTACTTC | CASTRVREQYF
TRBJ2-7 | TRBV10-2 | NA | NA | TGCGCCAGCAGGCCCGGGACGGGCCCCTACGAGCAGTACTTC | CASRPGTGPYEQYF
TRBJ1-5 | TRBV2 | NA | NA | TGTGCCAGCAGTGAGTCATCGGGGCTTACAGGACTGGAGCCCCAGCATTTT | CASSESSGLTGLEPQHF
TRBJ2-3 | TRBV7-9 | NA | TRBD2 | TGTGCCAGCAGCCTCGTAGCGGGGGGTACAGATACGCAGTATTTT | CASSLVAGGTDTQYF
TRBJ2-7 | TRBV27 | few | NA | TGTGCCAGCAGTTTGCGCGCAGGGTTTTCGCTCGAGCAGTACTTC | CASSLRAGFSLEQYF
TRBJ2-5 | TRBV9 | NA | TRBD1 | TGTGCCAGAGGGACAGAGACGGACTCCAAGTACCAAGAGACCCAGTACTTC | CARGTETDSKYQETQYF
TRBJ2-5 | TRBV5-6 | NA | NA | TGTGCCAGCAGCTTGGAGTCAGGGGCAATTTGGGAGACCCAGTACTTC | CASSLESGAIWETQYF
TRBJ2-1 | TRBV11-3 | once | TRBD2 | TGTGCCAGCAGCGACAGGACTAGCGCGTACAATGAGCAGTTCTTC | CASSDRTSAYNEQFF
TRBJ2-1 | TRBV5-1 | NA | NA | TGCGCCAGCAGCTTGGTAGGGAACTCCTACAATGAGCAGTTCTTC | CASSLVGNSYNEQFF
TRBJ1-2 | TRBV2 | few | TRBD1 | TGTGCCAGCAGTGGACAGGGTCGGTTTGGCGGCTACACCTTC | CASSGQGRFGGYTF
TRBJ2-3 | TRBV11-2 | NA | NA | TGTGCCAGCAGCTTAGGCTGGGCTAGCACAGATACGCAGTATTTT | CASSLGWASTDTQYF
TRBJ1-6 | TRBV5-6 | NA | NA | TGTGCCAGCAGCCACGCAATCGGCAATTCACCCCTCCACTTT | CASSHAIGNSPLHF
TRBJ2-7 | TRBV4-3 | NA | TRBD2 | TGCGCCAGCAGCCAAGATTTTATAGCGGGAGGGCCCGGCGAGCAGTACTTC | CASSQDFIAGGPGEQYF
TRBJ1-2 | TRBV6-5 | NA | TRBD1 | TGTGCCAGCACCCACGGGACAGGGGGACGTGGCTACACCTTC | CASTHGTGGRGYTF
TRBJ2-7 | TRBV10-3 | NA | NA | TGTGCCATCAGTGCGACGGGGGTTAGCTCCTACGAGCAGTACTTC | CAISATGVSSYEQYF
TRBJ1-6 | TRBV30 | NA | NA | TGTGCCTGGAGTTCCCCCCCGAGCTCCTATAATTCACCCCTCCACTTT | CAWSSPPSSYNSPLHF
TRBJ2-1 | TRBV14 | NA | TRBD2 | TGTGCCAGCAGCCAAGTTTGGACTAGCGGGAGCAATGAGCAGTTCTTC | CASSQVWTSGSNEQFF
TRBJ1-6 | TRBV6-6 | NA | NA | TGTGCCAGCAGTTATGACACTTCACCCCTCCACTTT | CASSYDTSPLHF
TRBJ1-6 | TRBV5-6 | NA | NA | TGTGCCAGCAGCCCACCGACGGGGGGTGAGTCACCCCTCCACTTT | CASSPPTGGESPLHF
TRBJ2-1 | TRBV6-1 | once | TRBD2 | TGTGCCAGCAGTCTAGCGGGGGGTTACAATGAGCAGTTCTTC | CASSLAGGYNEQFF
TRBJ2-5 | TRBV4-1 | NA | NA | TGCGCCAGCAGCCAACCAGGGAGAGTTGCTCAAGAGACCCAGTACTTC | CASSQPGRVAQETQYF